Listed here are 22 T cell receptor beta chains from one sample, sequenced in a study of blood T cell repertoires in COVID-19. TCRdb keeps only in-frame clones here, not all; method: immunoSEQ multiplex PCR. The table lists over 200,000 clones, 85% of them singletons. The sample comprised PBMCs or T cells enriched from blood (not recorded which). The receptor set was obtained from a man in his forties who had recovered from COVID-19.

V usage is TRBV6-5 and J usage is TRBJ1-2; possibly TRBD1 for D (6 bases). The germline gives CDR1 MNHEY, CDR2 SVGAGI. The CDR3 sequence is 15 residues long. With 4 bases removed from V and 4 bases from J, the gap between germline ends came to 16 bases. The CDR3 spells CASSLGTPQAYGYTF. DNA for the CDR3: TGTGCCAGCAGTTTAGGGACACCGCAGGCCTATGGCTACACCTTC.

Comments on this clone: Other DNA sequences of this sample code for an identical CDR3. This chain links TRBV7-9 with TRBJ2-2, with D tentatively TRBD1 (5 bases). The CDR3 runs 12 residues. Trimming took off 4 bases at V and 5 bases at J, with 5 bases between the two ends. Germline V gene sequence: CDR1 SEHNR, CDR2 FQNEAQ (reference sequence). CDR3 sequence: CASSSGTGELFF. CDR3 DNA sequence: TGTGCCAGCAGCTCAGGGACCGGGGAGCTGTTTTTT.

The gene calls are TRBV9 and TRBJ1-2; the D gene is possibly TRBD1 (6 bases). The germline CDR1 and CDR2 sequences are SGDLS and YYNGEE. V was cut by 4 bases and J by 2 bases, with 15 bases left in between. CDR3 length equals 15 residues. CDR3 residues: CASSPVATGNYGYTF. CDR3 nucleotides: TGTGCCAGCAGCCCGGTCGCGACAGGAAACTATGGCTACACCTTC.

The rearrangement links TRBV2 to TRBJ2-3, with D possibly TRBD2 on 6 matching bases. The CDR3 loop spans 18 amino acids. The germline CDR1 and CDR2 sequences are SNHLY and FYNNEI. V dropped 0 bases and J dropped 0 bases, with 16 bases sitting between them. The DNA of the CDR3 is TGTGCCAGCAGTGAAGCGGGCCCTGCGGGGCCTAGCACAGATACGCAGTATTTT. As protein: CASSEAGPAGPSTDTQYF. Based on the CDR3 plus reference TRBV2 and TRBJ2-3, the full variable domain is EPEVTQTPSHQVTQMGQEVILRCVPISNHLYFYWYRQILGQKVEFLVSFYNNEISEKSEIFDDQFSVERPDGSNFTLKIRSTKLEDSAMYFCASSEAGPAGPSTDTQYFGPGTRLTVL.

The CDR3 DNA reads as TGTGCCAGCTCACCTACTCAAGATACGCAGTATTTT. Amino acid sequence: CASSPTQDTQYF. This chain connects TRBV18 to TRBJ2-3; D remains unclear. CDR3 length equals 12 residues. Trimming shortened V by 3 bases and J by 5 bases, and 6 bases separated the two germline ends. Per germline, CDR1 KGHSH and CDR2 LQKENI.

The rearrangement joins TRBV18 to TRBJ2-7, with D possibly matching TRBD1 (5 bases). Looked up from germline, CDR1 is KGHSH and CDR2 is LQKENI. The length of the CDR3 is 13 residues. Trimming took off 2 bases at V and 5 bases at J, with 10 bases between the two ends. For the CDR3, the DNA is TGTGCCAGCTCACCATCGCAGGGTGACGAGCAGTACTTC. It specifies CASSPSQGDEQYF.

The chain uses TRBV7-9 and TRBJ2-7, with D possibly being TRBD2 (6 bases). The CDR3 consists of 12 residues. The V gene lost 7 bases and the J gene lost 4 bases, with 11 bases spanning the gap. Germline values: CDR1 SEHNR, CDR2 FQNEAQ (reference sequence). In DNA, the CDR3 is TGTGCCAGCACGGGGGAGCGGTACGAGCAGTACTTC. Protein product: CASTGERYEQYF. Together with reference TRBV7-9 and TRBJ2-7, the CDR3 gives the full variable domain: DTGVSQNPRHKITKRGQNVTFRCDPISEHNRLYWYRQTLGQGPEFLTYFQNEAQLEKSRLLSDRFSAERPKGSFSTLEIQRTEQGDSAMYLCASTGERYEQYFGPGTRLTVT.

The J gene is TRBJ1-5, the V gene TRBV19; 8 bases match TRBD1. Losses at the gene ends were 3 bases for V and 4 bases for J; bases not matched to a gene: 5. The CDR3 has 15 amino acids. Looked up from germline, CDR1 is LNHDA and CDR2 is SQIVND (reference sequence). The CDR3 sequence: CASSIQGALNQPQHF. As DNA, the CDR3 is TGTGCCAGTAGTATTCAGGGGGCCTTGAATCAGCCCCAGCATTTT.

The rearrangement links TRBV11-2 to TRBJ1-1, with 9 bases lining up with TRBD1. The CDR3 loop spans 16 amino acids. J gave up 5 bases and V 4 bases, and 11 bases lay outside the gene matches. In germline, CDR1 is SGHAT, CDR2 FQNNGV. The CDR3 region has the DNA TGTGCCAGCAGCTCTCACCTCACAGGGGGCCGGACTGAAGCTTTCTTT. As protein: CASSSHLTGGRTEAFF.

This clone showed up just once. The CDR3 DNA sequence: TGTGCCAGCAGCTTAGTAGCAGGGGTCAATCAGCCCCAGCATTTT. Its translation: CASSLVAGVNQPQHF. The chain links TRBV7-2 to TRBJ1-5; tentatively, D is TRBD1 (6 bases). From germline, CDR1 is SGHTA and CDR2 FQGNSA. CDR3 size: 15 residues. With 1 base removed from V and 3 bases from J, the gap between germline ends came to 10 bases.

The rearrangement links TRBV6-2 or TRBV6-3 to TRBJ2-7; 10 positions agree with TRBD2. CDR1 and CDR2 from the germline V gene are MNHEY and SVGEGT. V lost 4 bases and J lost 7; bases outside the gene matches: 4. The CDR3 runs 13 residues. The CDR3 loop reads CASSSKLAGEQYF. In DNA form, the CDR3 reads TGTGCCAGCAGTTCGAAACTAGCGGGAGAGCAGTACTTC.

Remarks on this clone: The sample carries other DNA sequences with the same CDR3. Here the CDR3 DNA reads TGTGCCAGCAGCGTAGTAGCCTCCAGCTACGAGCAGTACTTC. This encodes CASSVVASSYEQYF. The chain has TRBV9 and TRBJ2-7; D uncertain. The CDR3 sequence is 14 residues long. CDR1 and CDR2 (germline): SGDLS, YYNGEE. Between the trimmed V and J ends, which lost 0 bases and 3 bases, there was a span of 10 bases.

This sequence joins TRBV4-3 and TRBJ1-2; TRBD1 is a possible D gene (6 bases). The CDR3 is 15 residues long. Germline V CDR1 and CDR2: LGHNA, YSLEER. The V gene lost 1 base and the J gene lost 1 base, with 10 bases spanning the gap. Written as DNA, the CDR3 is TGCGCCAGCAGCCAAGTTTCGGACAGTAACTATGGCTACACCTTC. As protein: CASSQVSDSNYGYTF.

This rearrangement joins TRBV21-1 to TRBJ2-7; the table's D call, TRBD2, has no DNA check behind it. TRBV21-1 has pseudogene status. The CDR3 extends over 12 amino acids. The CDR3 sequence: CASSKKTTEQYF. The CDR3 region has the DNA TGTGCCAGCAGCAAGAAGACTACCGAGCAGTACTTC.

This sequence joins TRBV7-6 and TRBJ2-2; 10 bases are a match to TRBD1. The V and J ends lost 5 bases and 4 bases, in that order; junction bases with no gene match: 7. The CDR3 contains 16 residues. Germline CDR1 and CDR2: SGHVS and FNYEAQ. The CDR3 nucleotides read TGTGCCAGCAGCCCCGACAGGGGGCGAGGCACCGGGGAGCTGTTTTTT. Its protein product is CASSPDRGRGTGELFF. The entire variable domain, with the rest obtained from reference TRBV7-6 and TRBJ2-2, is as follows: GAGVSQSPRYKVTKRGQDVALRCDPISGHVSLYWYRQALGQGPEFLTYFNYEAQQDKSGLPNDRFSAERPEGSISTLTIQRTEQRDSAMYRCASSPDRGRGTGELFFGEGSRLTVL.

This chain links TRBV6-5 with TRBJ1-2, with TRBD1 as a possible D gene (5 bases). The V gene's germline CDR1 is MNHEY and CDR2 SVGAGI. The CDR3 sequence is 14 residues long. Trimming pared 10 bases from V and 4 bases from J, leaving 19 bases between. The CDR3 nucleotides read TGTGCCACCCGAACTCCAGACAGCCTCTATGGCTACACCTTC. Translation: CATRTPDSLYGYTF.

V and J are TRBV2 and TRBJ2-1; TRBD1 might be the D (6 bases). Trimming took 6 bases from V and 5 from J, leaving 11 bases between them. Germline lookup yields CDR1 SNHLY and CDR2 FYNNEI. The CDR3 is made up of 13 amino acids. The CDR3 region is CASRGDINNEQFF. The CDR3, as DNA: TGTGCCAGCAGGGGGGACATAAACAATGAGCAGTTCTTC.

The chain has TRBV7-9 and TRBJ1-2; 9 bases line up with TRBD1. Trimming removed 5 bases from V and 4 bases from J; junction bases left unmatched: 14. CDR1 is SEHNR and CDR2 is FQNEAQ in the germline V gene (reference sequence). The CDR3 length is 17 residues. Here the CDR3 DNA reads TGTGCCAGCAGCCTAGGACAGGGGCAAAACCGGGGCTATGGCTACACCTTC. Translation gives CASSLGQGQNRGYGYTF.

The chain couples TRBV4-2 to TRBJ2-3; TRBD1 is a possible D gene (6 bases). The CDR3 has 12 amino acids. Per germline, CDR1 LGHNA and CDR2 YNFKEQ. V lost 8 bases, J lost 2 bases, and 8 bases lay in between. The CDR3 spells CASQGITDTQYF. CDR3 DNA sequence: TGTGCCAGCCAGGGGATCACAGATACGCAGTATTTT.

V usage is TRBV4-2 and J usage is TRBJ2-7; TRBD2 matches at 9 bases. Trimming at V came to 1 base and at J to 7 bases, leaving 14 bases not matched to a gene. CDR3 length: 17 residues. Germline V lookup: CDR1 LGHNA, CDR2 YNFKEQ. This chain's CDR3 is CASSQGFGSGSRLEQYF. CDR3 DNA sequence: TGTGCCAGCAGCCAAGGTTTCGGTAGCGGGAGTCGACTTGAGCAGTACTTC.

V gene TRBV6-2 or TRBV6-3 combines with J gene TRBJ2-3; 11 nucleotides align to TRBD1. V dropped 4 bases and J dropped 3; count of bases not matched to a gene: 6. The V gene's germline CDR1 is MNHEY and CDR2 SVGEGT. The CDR3 sequence is 16 residues long. The CDR3 loop reads CASSSPGQGVTDTQYF. CDR3 coding DNA: TGTGCCAGCAGTTCACCGGGACAGGGGGTTACAGATACGCAGTATTTT.

This rearrangement joins TRBV5-4 to TRBJ1-1; D uncertain. The CDR3 has 11 amino acids. CDR1 is SGHNT, CDR2 YYREEE, per germline (reference sequence). Trimming shortened V by 6 bases and J by 10 bases, and 13 bases separated the two germline ends. CDR3 in DNA: TGTGCCAGCAACGTCGGAGGAGGAGCTTTCTTT. Protein: CASNVGGGAFF. The whole variable domain, remainder taken from reference TRBV5-4 and TRBJ1-1, is ETGVTQSPTHLIKTRGQQVTLRCSSQSGHNTVSWYQQALGQGPQFIFQYYREEENGRGNFPPRFSGLQFPNYSSELNVNALELDDSALYLCASNVGGGAFFGQGTRLTVV.